Below are 16 T cell receptor beta chains sequenced from a single sample in a study of T-cell memory formation after mild COVID-19. TCRdb analysed the 5' RACE reads with MiXCR anew, one entry per CDR3 protein. The table records about 340,000 distinct CDR3 sequences, less than 25% of them present only once. The sequenced sample consisted of PBMCs or a T cell subset sorted from them (not recorded which). The receptor source for this set is a man in his late teens or twenties who had mild COVID-19 (a few samples of this study predate the infection). Cell type and time point are not known.

The chain links TRBV6-2 or TRBV6-3 to TRBJ2-7; 8 bases are a match to TRBD2. The length of the CDR3 is 13 residues. Per germline, CDR1 MNHEY and CDR2 SVGEGT. J gave up 3 bases and V 5 bases, and 3 bases lay outside the gene matches. In nucleotides, the CDR3 is TGTGCCAGCAGTGCGGGGGGCGTCTACGAGCAGTACTTC. Residues: CASSAGGVYEQYF.

The chain employs TRBV6-6 and TRBJ1-1; D is uncertain. The CDR3 extends over 13 amino acids. With 7 bases removed from V and 9 bases from J, the gap between germline ends came to 18 bases. In germline, CDR1 is MNHNY, CDR2 SVGAGI (reference sequence). The chain's CDR3 is CASTPGGIVQAFF. The CDR3 nucleotides are TGTGCCAGCACCCCCGGAGGGATCGTTCAAGCTTTCTTT.

The gene calls are TRBV12-3 or TRBV12-4 and TRBJ2-3; 11 bases agree with TRBD2. J lost 9 bases, V lost 3 bases, and 8 bases had no gene match. The CDR3 length is 15 residues. CDR3 amino acids: CASSLTSGAGRTQYF. CDR3 sequence (DNA): TGTGCCAGCAGTTTGACTAGCGGGGCAGGAAGAACGCAGTATTTT.

This clonotype has a count of ten or more. V and J are TRBV25-1 and TRBJ1-4; 7 positions match TRBD1. CDR3 length equals 14 residues. V shed 6 bases and J 4 bases; nucleotides not matched to a gene: 5. Germline assignment: CDR1 MGHDK and CDR2 SYGVNS. The CDR3 is CASSPGQHNEKLFF. Here the CDR3 DNA reads TGTGCCAGCAGCCCGGGACAGCATAATGAAAAACTGTTTTTT.

This clonotype was recorded a few times. J is TRBJ1-4 and V is TRBV11-2; weak D call: TRBD1 (5 bases). The CDR3 loop spans 12 amino acids. CDR1 is SGHAT and CDR2 is FQNNGV in the germline V gene. V dropped 11 bases and J dropped 7 bases, with 14 bases sitting between them. DNA for the CDR3: TGTGCCTCGGGGGGGTTGAGTGAAAAACTGTTTTTT. It yields the protein CASGGLSEKLFF.

CDR3 nucleotide sequence: TGTGCCATCAGTGAGGGAAACCCCCAACCCGGGGAGCTGTTTTTT. Its protein product is CAISEGNPQPGELFF. This chain links TRBV10-3 with TRBJ2-2; D ambiguous. Per the germline V gene, CDR1 is ENHRY and CDR2 is SYGVKD. The V gene lost 2 bases and the J gene lost 6 bases, with 13 bases spanning the gap. This CDR3 region has 15 residues.

The rearrangement joins TRBV4-1 to TRBJ2-7, with a weak D call TRBD1 (5 bases). The CDR3 contains 14 residues. Germline V gives CDR1 MGHRA, CDR2 YSYEKL. V lost 4 bases, J lost 3 bases, and 13 bases lay in between. The CDR3, as DNA: TGCGCCAGCAGCCCGTGGGTTACAGGCTACGAGCAGTACTTC. Protein sequence: CASSPWVTGYEQYF.

This clonotype appeared once. This chain uses TRBV7-9 with TRBJ2-7; tentative D call: TRBD1 (6 bases). There are 17 residues in the CDR3. Germline V gene sequence: CDR1 SEHNR, CDR2 FQNEAQ (reference sequence). Deletions cut 5 bases from V and 0 bases from J, with 20 bases between. CDR3 nucleotides: TGTGCCAGCAGCAGGATGGGACAAGGACCGAGCTCCTACGAGCAGTACGTC. Translation: CASSRMGQGPSSYEQYV.

This clonotype was observed a few times. V usage is TRBV7-2 and J usage is TRBJ2-3, with 9 positions matching TRBD2. This CDR3 region has 15 residues. The V segment lost 4 bases and the J segment 2 bases; nucleotides outside the gene matches: 4. In germline, CDR1 is SGHTA, CDR2 FQGNSA. CDR3 nucleotides: TGTGCCAGCAGCTCGCAGCGGGGGGTCACAGATACGCAGTATTTT. Translated: CASSSQRGVTDTQYF.

The V and J genes are TRBV4-1 and TRBJ2-5, with D unclear. Deletions cut 0 bases from V and 1 base from J, with 6 bases between. The germline V gene encodes CDR1 MGHRA and CDR2 YSYEKL. The CDR3 loop spans 14 amino acids. CDR3 coding DNA: TGCGCCAGCAGCCAAGACATAGCCCAAGAGACCCAGTACTTC. Amino acid sequence: CASSQDIAQETQYF.

This clonotype has only a few counts. This sequence joins TRBV12-5 and TRBJ2-3; 7 bases match TRBD2. Germline V gives CDR1 LGHNT, CDR2 FRNRAP. V gave up 5 bases and J gave up 0 bases; unmatched junction bases: 8. This CDR3 comprises 16 residues. The CDR3 nucleotides read TGTGCTAGTGGTCAAGGACTAGAGTATAGCACAGATACGCAGTATTTT. It codes for CASGQGLEYSTDTQYF.

This clonotype turned up a few times. The chain recombines TRBV10-3 with TRBJ1-2; D uncertain. Trimming took 3 bases from V and 4 from J, leaving 12 bases between them. This CDR3 has 14 residues. Germline CDR1 is ENHRY and CDR2 is SYGVKD. The CDR3 reads CAISEAGPLYGYTF. In DNA, the CDR3 is TGTGCCATCAGTGAAGCCGGGCCTCTCTATGGCTACACCTTC.

This clonotype was found many times. V and J are TRBV7-3 and TRBJ2-1; a possible D gene is TRBD1 (6 bases). CDR3 size: 12 residues. Trimming removed 6 bases at V and 8 bases at J, with 11 bases between. The germline CDR1 and CDR2 sequences are SGHTA and FQGTGA. The CDR3 region is CASSSQGYEQFF. The DNA for the CDR3 is TGTGCCAGCAGTTCACAGGGCTATGAGCAGTTCTTC.

This clonotype was counted ten times or more. This sequence joins TRBV29-1 and TRBJ2-1; no clear D. V lost 4 bases and J lost 0, with 10 bases in between. This CDR3 comprises 14 residues. Per the germline V gene, CDR1 is SQVTM and CDR2 is ANQGSEA. The CDR3 is CSVVEIGSYNEQFF. As DNA, the CDR3 is TGCAGCGTTGTCGAGATCGGCTCCTACAATGAGCAGTTCTTC.

The chain joins TRBV13 to TRBJ1-2; D remains unclear. Trimming took 5 bases from V and 7 from J, leaving 17 bases between them. The germline CDR1 and CDR2 sequences are PRHDT and FYEKMQ (reference sequence). CDR3 length equals 14 residues. CDR3 sequence (DNA): TGTGCCAGCAGCCCCCGGGAGGAACTTGGTGGCTACACCTTC. This translates into CASSPREELGGYTF.

This clonotype has only a few counts. This chain uses TRBV6-5 with TRBJ2-2, with D perhaps given as TRBD1 or TRBD2 (5 bases each). The V end was cut by 6 bases, the J end by 7 bases, with 15 bases between. The CDR3 length is 14 residues. Germline V gene lookup returns CDR1 MNHEY and CDR2 SVGAGI. CDR3 DNA: TGTGCCAGCAGCGAACCCGGGACCTTCGGGGAGCTGTTTTTT. Residues: CASSEPGTFGELFF.